This T cell receptor (beta chain) appears in the sequencing data of a study of cytomegalovirus exposure and HLA in healthy donors. Regarding the study as a whole: Reportedly, a later analysis found an Asian-associated ancestry cluster had fewer N-insertions than the approximately 600-donor mean. Within the data, a cluster of highly shared sequence variants was likely a sequencing artifact.

CDR1 SGDLS and CDR2 YYNGEE come from the germline V gene. The CDR3 sequence is 14 residues long. V dropped 3 bases and J dropped 2 bases, with 11 bases sitting between them. This clone occurred once. Its antigen is currently unknown. 60 Vbeta and 13 Jbeta primers were used in PCR. Here immunoSEQ multiplex PCR was the method, and the copy in TCRdb shows in-frame clones only, minus some. This table holds fewer than 65,000 clones, 70% to 90% found once. Likely unrecorded immune exposures existed in these nominally healthy donors. The chain employs TRBV9 and TRBJ1-1; D is ambiguous. Sequencing was done on a sample of PBMCs. This clonotype was sampled from a man younger than 30 in good health and CMV-seronegative. In nucleotides, the CDR3 is TGTGCCAGCAGCGCCTCTGGAGTTAACACTGAAGCTTTCTTT. Protein sequence: CASSASGVNTEAFF.